These 19 T cell receptor beta chains were sequenced from one sample in a study of Ad26.COV2.S vaccination and SARS-CoV-2 variants. Assay: immunoSEQ multiplex PCR; the TCRdb copy retains only in-frame clones and omits some. Of 380,000 or so clones in the sample, around 89% are singletons; the top ten hold 6.4%. This sample's treatment: 15 to 20 received Ad26.COV2.S at low or high dose, single or two shots; about 5 received placebo; per-sample allocation not given. The samples were gathered on day 63 after the first injection of vaccine or placebo. The specimen comprised peripheral blood, sampled in a trial of Ad26.COV2.S vaccine versus placebo. The receptors were gathered from a person between 18 and 60 years old who received the Ad26.COV2.S COVID-19 vaccine or a placebo.

This chain uses TRBV30 with TRBJ2-5, with TRBD1 matching over 8 bases. The ends lost 5 bases at V and 6 bases at J; junction bases unmatched: 8. CDR1 GTSNPN and CDR2 SVGIG come from the germline V gene (reference sequence). The CDR3 is 13 residues long. As DNA, the CDR3 is TGTGCCTGGGGACAGGGCACCGGGCAGACCCAGTACTTC. This sequence encodes CAWGQGTGQTQYF.

The chain employs TRBV18 and TRBJ1-2; D remains unclear. V lost 4 bases and J 2 bases, leaving 5 bases between the germline ends. Germline V gene lookup returns CDR1 KGHSH and CDR2 LQKENI. The CDR3 length is 12 residues. As DNA, the CDR3 is TGTGCCAGCTCACGCCCAAACTATGGCTACACCTTC. As protein: CASSRPNYGYTF.

J is TRBJ2-5 and V is TRBV7-9; D is unresolved. The V gene's germline CDR1 is SEHNR and CDR2 FQNEAQ (reference sequence). V gave up 1 base and J gave up 1 base, with 7 bases separating them. This CDR3 comprises 14 residues. CDR3 nucleotides: TGTGCCAGCAGCTTAGGTGGCTCCCAAGAGACCCAGTACTTC. Its translation is CASSLGGSQETQYF.

The genes are TRBV7-2 and TRBJ1-4; D may be TRBD1 (5 bases). The germline gives CDR1 SGHTA, CDR2 FQGNSA. Trimming left V 5 bases short and J 8 bases short, with 21 bases between. The CDR3 sequence is 16 residues long. In nucleotides, the CDR3 is TGTGCCAGCAGCCTTATGGGTGAGGGGTGGAGGGAAAAACTGTTTTTT. It specifies CASSLMGEGWREKLFF.

The chain links TRBV7-9 to TRBJ2-7, with D perhaps matching TRBD1 or TRBD2 (5 bases each). The germline V gene has CDR1 SEHNR and CDR2 FQNEAQ (reference sequence). The CDR3 spans 13 residues. Trimming left V 5 bases short and J 9 bases short, with 17 bases between. The CDR3 here is CASSAGAADGQYF. CDR3 DNA sequence: TGTGCCAGCAGCGCCGGGGCGGCCGACGGGCAGTACTTC. Filled out from reference TRBV7-9 and TRBJ2-7, the complete variable domain reads DTGVSQNPRHKITKRGQNVTFRCDPISEHNRLYWYRQTLGQGPEFLTYFQNEAQLEKSRLLSDRFSAERPKGSFSTLEIQRTEQGDSAMYLCASSAGAADGQYFGPGTRLTVT.

The genes are TRBV6-2 or TRBV6-3 and TRBJ2-3, with TRBD2 identical over 7 bases. J lost 7 bases, V lost 0 bases, and 10 bases had no gene match. CDR3 size: 16 residues. The germline gives CDR1 MNHEY, CDR2 SVGEGT. DNA for the CDR3: TGTGCCAGCAGTTACTCGGGTCGGGAGGAACTATATACGCAGTATTTT. Protein sequence: CASSYSGREELYTQYF.

In nucleotides, the CDR3 is TGTGCCAGCAGTTCCGAAGAGACGGTACCCTACGAGCAGTACTTC. It translates to CASSSEETVPYEQYF. This rearrangement joins TRBV6-5 to TRBJ2-7; D uncertain. Trimming left V 4 bases short and J 2 bases short, with 15 bases between. The CDR3 extends over 15 amino acids. Germline CDR1 is MNHEY and CDR2 is SVGAGI.

This clone showed up just a few times. The V gene is TRBV4-2, the J gene TRBJ2-2, with D unresolved. The CDR3 length is 13 residues. Germline V CDR1 and CDR2: LGHNA, YNFKEQ. Trimming removed 0 bases at V and 6 bases at J, with 5 bases between. The CDR3 DNA is TGTGCCAGCAGCCAAGATTTCCCCGGGGAGCTGTTTTTT. This encodes CASSQDFPGELFF.

This sequence joins TRBV7-7 and TRBJ2-5; 11 bases are a match to TRBD1. Germline V lookup: CDR1 SSHAT, CDR2 FNYEAQ (reference sequence). J gave up 0 bases and V 5 bases, and 5 bases lay outside the gene matches. The CDR3 is made up of 16 amino acids. The CDR3: CASSNGQGAHQETQYF. CDR3 nucleotide sequence: TGTGCCAGCAGCAACGGACAGGGGGCACACCAAGAGACCCAGTACTTC.

CDR3 sequence (DNA): TGTGCCAGCAGCTCGGGGACAGAAACTTCGGCGACCCAGTACTTC. It yields the protein CASSSGTETSATQYF. This chain connects TRBV5-6 to TRBJ2-5, with 7 bases that match TRBD1. J gave up 7 bases and V 3 bases, and 12 bases lay outside the gene matches. The CDR3 contains 15 residues. Per the germline V gene, CDR1 is SGHDT and CDR2 is YYEEEE.

The V and J genes are TRBV7-2 and TRBJ2-4; D perhaps matches TRBD2 (5 bases). CDR3 length equals 14 residues. Germline assignment: CDR1 SGHTA and CDR2 FQGNSA. V dropped 5 bases and J dropped 7 bases, with 15 bases sitting between them. The CDR3 nucleotides read TGTGCCAGCAGCCACAATATGCGGGCTAACATTCAGTACTTC. It yields the protein CASSHNMRANIQYF.

This sequence joins TRBV28 and TRBJ1-2, with a weak D call TRBD1 (6 bases). CDR1 is MDHEN and CDR2 is SYDVKM in the germline V gene. The V end lost 5 bases, the J end lost 4 bases, and 17 bases lay between the germline ends. The CDR3 is 15 amino acids. CDR3 amino acids: CASSPEYREPYGYTF. Here the CDR3 DNA reads TGTGCCAGCAGTCCGGAATACAGGGAGCCCTATGGCTACACCTTC.

The chain recombines TRBV7-3 with TRBJ2-1, with TRBD1 identical over 8 bases. CDR1 is SGHTA and CDR2 is FQGTGA in the germline V gene. The trim removed 5 bases at V and 4 bases at J, leaving 10 bases unmatched. The CDR3 contains 16 residues. This chain's CDR3 is CASSPQGAGVYNEQFF. DNA for the CDR3: TGTGCCAGCAGCCCCCAGGGGGCTGGGGTTTACAATGAGCAGTTCTTC.

The rearrangement uses TRBV5-1 and TRBJ2-2, with 7 nucleotides matching TRBD1. CDR3 size: 15 residues. The germline gives CDR1 SGHRS, CDR2 YFSETQ. V lost 2 bases, J lost 2 bases, and 3 bases stayed unmatched. The CDR3 loop reads CASSFGQANTGELFF. CDR3 DNA: TGCGCCAGCAGCTTCGGACAGGCCAACACCGGGGAGCTGTTTTTT.

CDR3 amino acids: CASRLDSYGYTF. Written as DNA, the CDR3 is TGTGCCAGCAGGCTAGATAGTTATGGCTACACCTTC. The chain is built from TRBV11-2 and TRBJ1-2; D uncertain. Germline values: CDR1 SGHAT, CDR2 FQNNGV. The CDR3 is made up of 12 amino acids. V was clipped by 6 bases and J by 5 bases, with 10 bases between them.

The chain couples TRBV5-4 to TRBJ2-3, with D perhaps TRBD2 (7 bases). CDR1 is SGHNT and CDR2 is YYREEE in the germline V gene (reference sequence). This CDR3 contains 12 residues. V was shortened by 0 bases and J by 10 bases, with 9 bases between the two germline ends. The CDR3 bases are TGTGCCAGCAGCTTGGGCGGGGGCGCGCAGTATTTT. Translated: CASSLGGGAQYF.

The gene calls are TRBV11-2 and TRBJ1-1; possibly TRBD1 for D (5 bases). The length of the CDR3 is 13 residues. Germline CDR1 reads SGHAT; CDR2 reads FQNNGV. Trimming left V 5 bases short and J 4 bases short, with 11 bases between. The CDR3 here is CASSLAGGTEAFF. CDR3 sequence (DNA): TGTGCCAGCAGCCTAGCTGGGGGCACTGAAGCTTTCTTT.

The genes are TRBV7-9 and TRBJ2-1, with 7 bases that match TRBD2. Germline lookup yields CDR1 SEHNR and CDR2 FQNEAQ (reference sequence). Trimming removed 0 bases from V and 6 bases from J; junction bases left unmatched: 5. This CDR3 contains 15 residues. The CDR3 sequence: CASSLAAGALNEQFF. The CDR3 DNA follows: TGTGCCAGCAGCTTAGCGGCGGGAGCTCTCAATGAGCAGTTCTTC.

The rearrangement joins TRBV19 to TRBJ1-5; D is undetermined. Trimming cost V 7 bases and J 0 bases, with 10 bases left between them. This CDR3 region has 14 residues. Germline-derived CDR1 and CDR2 are LNHDA and SQIVND (reference sequence). Written as DNA, the CDR3 is TGTGCCAGTAACTACGACATTAGCAATCAGCCCCAGCATTTT. Translating gives CASNYDISNQPQHF.